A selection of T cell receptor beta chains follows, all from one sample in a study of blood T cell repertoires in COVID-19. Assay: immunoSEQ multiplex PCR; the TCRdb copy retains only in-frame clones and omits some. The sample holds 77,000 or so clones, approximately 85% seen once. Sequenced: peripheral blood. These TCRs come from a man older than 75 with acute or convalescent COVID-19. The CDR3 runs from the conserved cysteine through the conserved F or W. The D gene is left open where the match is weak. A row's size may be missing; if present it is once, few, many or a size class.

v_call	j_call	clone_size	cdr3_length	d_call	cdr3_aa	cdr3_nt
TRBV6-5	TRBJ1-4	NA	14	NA	CASRNSMSGEKLFF	TGTGCCAGCAGGAACTCCATGTCGGGTGAAAAACTGTTTTTT
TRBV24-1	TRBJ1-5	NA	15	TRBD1	CATRTRQGVYQPQHF	TGTGCCACCAGGACGAGACAGGGGGTATACCAGCCCCAGCATTTT
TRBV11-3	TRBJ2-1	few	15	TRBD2	CASSLGGGLHNEQFF	TGTGCCAGCAGCTTGGGCGGGGGGCTACACAATGAGCAGTTCTTC
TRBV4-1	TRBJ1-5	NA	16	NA	CASSQAPTGFDQPQHF	TGCGCCAGCAGCCAAGCACCGACAGGTTTTGATCAGCCCCAGCATTTT
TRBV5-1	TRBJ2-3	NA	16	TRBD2	CASSLGLAVRTDTQYF	TGCGCCAGCAGCTTGGGACTAGCGGTCCGCACAGATACGCAGTATTTT
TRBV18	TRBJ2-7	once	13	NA	CASSPPGGGEQYF	TGTGCCAGCTCACCACCGGGAGGGGGCGAGCAGTACTTC
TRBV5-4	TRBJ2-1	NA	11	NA	CASSLLNEQFF	TGTGCCAGCAGCTTGCTGAATGAGCAGTTCTTC
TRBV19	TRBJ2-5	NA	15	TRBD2	CASSRGGLIQETQYF	TGTGCCAGTAGTCGCGGGGGGTTAATCCAAGAGACCCAGTACTTC
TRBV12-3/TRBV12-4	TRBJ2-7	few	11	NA	CASARGYEQYF	TGTGCCAGCGCGCGCGGCTACGAGCAGTACTTC
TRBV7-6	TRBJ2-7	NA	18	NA	CASSPHRAGKVATYEQYF	TGTGCCAGCAGCCCCCACCGGGCGGGAAAAGTAGCGACCTACGAGCAGTACTTC
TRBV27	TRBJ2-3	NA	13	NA	CASSWPGTDTQYF	TGTGCCAGCAGTTGGCCTGGCACAGATACGCAGTATTTT
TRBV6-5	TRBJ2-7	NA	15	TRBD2	CASSSRTSGIYEQYF	TGTGCCAGCAGTTCCCGGACTAGCGGGATCTACGAGCAGTACTTC
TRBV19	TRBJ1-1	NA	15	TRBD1	CASSLQGTRDTEAFF	TGTGCCAGTAGTTTACAGGGGACTCGAGACACTGAAGCTTTCTTT
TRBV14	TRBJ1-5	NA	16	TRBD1	CASSLTGCYCGQPQHF	TGTGCCAGCAGCCTGACAGGGTGTTATTGTGGTCAGCCCCAGCATTTT
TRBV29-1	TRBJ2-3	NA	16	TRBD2	CSVEDLGGRSTDTQYF	TGCAGCGTTGAAGATCTTGGCGGGAGGAGCACAGATACGCAGTATTTT
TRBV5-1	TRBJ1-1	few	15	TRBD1	CASSLEGQVNTEAFF	TGCGCCAGCAGCTTGGAGGGACAGGTGAACACTGAAGCTTTCTTT
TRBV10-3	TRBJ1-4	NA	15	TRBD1	CAISDPGTGKEKLFF	TGTGCCATCAGTGACCCCGGGACAGGGAAGGAAAAACTGTTTTTT
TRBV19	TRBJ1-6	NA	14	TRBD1	CASTETGRNSPLHF	TGTGCCAGTACCGAGACAGGGAGGAATTCACCCCTCCACTTT
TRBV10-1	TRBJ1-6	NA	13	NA	CASSEGAGSPLHF	TGCGCCAGCAGTGAGGGGGCGGGATCACCCCTCCACTTT
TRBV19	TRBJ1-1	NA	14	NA	CASSIGRGGTEAFF	TGTGCCAGTAGTATAGGTCGGGGAGGAACTGAAGCTTTCTTT
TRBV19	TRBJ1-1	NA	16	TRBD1	CASSILGQGANTEAFF	TGTGCCAGTAGTATTTTGGGACAGGGGGCGAACACTGAAGCTTTCTTT
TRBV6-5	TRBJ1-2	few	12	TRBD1	CASSPGGLGYTF	TGTGCCAGCAGTCCAGGGGGCTTAGGCTACACCTTC
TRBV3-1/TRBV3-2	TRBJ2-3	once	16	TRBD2	CASSQRRGGGTDTQYF	TGTGCCAGCAGCCAACGAAGGGGAGGGGGCACAGATACGCAGTATTTT
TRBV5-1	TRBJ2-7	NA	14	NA	CASSSEQGAYEQYF	TGCGCCAGCAGCTCGGAACAGGGCGCCTACGAGCAGTACTTC
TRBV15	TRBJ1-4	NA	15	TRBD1	CATSARTGGYEKLFF	TGTGCCACCAGCGCCCGGACAGGGGGGTATGAAAAACTGTTTTTT
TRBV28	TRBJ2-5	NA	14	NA	CASSNHDRRETQYF	TGTGCCAGCAGTAACCATGACAGGAGAGAGACCCAGTACTTC
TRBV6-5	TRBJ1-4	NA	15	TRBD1	CASSNPGQGHEKLFF	TGTGCCAGCAGTAACCCGGGACAGGGACATGAAAAACTGTTTTTT
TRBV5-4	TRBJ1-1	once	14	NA	CASSLGGLNTEAFF	TGTGCCAGCAGCTTGGGGGGACTTAACACTGAAGCTTTCTTT
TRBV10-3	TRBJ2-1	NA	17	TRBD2	CAISTPGTSGLPNEQFF	TGTGCCATCAGTACCCCTGGGACTAGCGGGTTGCCCAATGAGCAGTTCTTC
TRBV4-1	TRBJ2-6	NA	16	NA	CASSQDSRPGANVLTF	TGCGCCAGCAGCCAAGATTCCAGGCCCGGGGCCAACGTCCTGACTTTC
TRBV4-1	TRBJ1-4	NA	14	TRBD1	CASSQDLRGEKLFF	TGCGCCAGCAGCCAAGATCTCAGGGGGGAAAAACTGTTTTTT
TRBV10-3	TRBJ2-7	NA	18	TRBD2	CAIAGRLAGGESSYEQYF	TGTGCCATCGCAGGTCGACTAGCGGGGGGCGAGAGCTCCTACGAGCAGTACTTC
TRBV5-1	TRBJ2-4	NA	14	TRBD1	CASSPAGQGRIQYF	TGCGCCAGCAGCCCCGCCGGACAGGGACGCATTCAGTACTTC
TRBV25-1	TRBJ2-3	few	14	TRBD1	CASSDRGRTDTQYF	TGTGCCAGCAGCGACAGGGGGCGAACAGATACGCAGTATTTT
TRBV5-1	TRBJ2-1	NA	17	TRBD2	CASSLGGLAGAYNEQFF	TGCGCCAGCAGCTTGGGGGGACTAGCGGGAGCCTACAATGAGCAGTTCTTC
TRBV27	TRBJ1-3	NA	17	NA	CASSSRVGGTSGNTIYF	TGTGCCAGCAGTTCTAGGGTCGGAGGGACCTCTGGAAACACCATATATTTT
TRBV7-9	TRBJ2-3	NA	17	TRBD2	CASSQFSGLAGVDTQYF	TGTGCCAGCAGCCAGTTTTCCGGACTAGCGGGAGTAGATACGCAGTATTTT
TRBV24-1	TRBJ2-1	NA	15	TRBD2	CATSDLPGRADEQFF	TGTGCCACCAGTGATTTGCCCGGGAGGGCCGATGAGCAGTTCTTC
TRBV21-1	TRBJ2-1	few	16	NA	CASSNGLAGSYNEQFF	TGTGCCAGCAGCAATGGACTAGCGGGGTCCTACAATGAGCAGTTCTTC
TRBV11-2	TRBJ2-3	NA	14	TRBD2	CASSLASGTGTQYF	TGTGCCAGCAGCTTAGCTAGCGGTACGGGTACGCAGTATTTT